Each of the 25 T cell receptor beta chains below was sequenced from the same sample in a study of shared clonotypes between healthy human individuals. Libraries were prepared by immunoSEQ multiplex PCR; TCRdb keeps only in-frame clonotypes and omits some of them. The data show approximately 350,000 clones, with roughly 70% seen just once and 10% held by the top ten. The sample taken for sequencing was memory CD4+ T cells sorted from blood. The subset is: CD45RA-negative fraction. These receptors all come from a man aged 25-45 years in good health.

This chain joins TRBV7-9 and TRBJ2-1, with 10 bases that match TRBD2. The length of the CDR3 is 16 residues. J lost 4 bases, V lost 8 bases, and 11 bases had no gene match. Germline CDR1 is SEHNR and CDR2 is FQNEAQ (reference sequence). The CDR3 reads CASSGLAGARYNEQFF. The CDR3 DNA reads as TGTGCCAGCTCGGGGCTAGCGGGAGCCCGTTACAATGAGCAGTTCTTC.

The J gene is TRBJ2-5, the V gene TRBV7-9, with a weak D call TRBD2 (6 bases). Germline CDR1 is SEHNR and CDR2 is FQNEAQ (reference sequence). The CDR3 covers 15 residues. V dropped 0 bases and J dropped 2 bases, with 10 bases sitting between them. CDR3 nucleotide sequence: TGTGCCAGCAGCTTAGCGGGCGGGACTCAAGAGACCCAGTACTTC. Its translation: CASSLAGGTQETQYF.

The rearrangement uses TRBV13 and TRBJ2-5, with 7 bases fitting TRBD2. The CDR3 covers 16 residues. Unmatched junction bases numbered 13, after V lost 5 bases and J lost 4 bases. CDR1 is PRHDT, CDR2 FYEKMQ, per germline (reference sequence). The CDR3: CASSPRSAGAPETQYF. The CDR3 DNA sequence: TGTGCCAGCAGCCCCAGGTCCGCGGGAGCCCCAGAGACCCAGTACTTC.

This rearrangement joins TRBV4-3 to TRBJ2-7; possible D gene TRBD1, 5 bases. The germline V gene has CDR1 LGHNA and CDR2 YSLEER. Trimming removed 1 base from V and 0 bases from J, with 7 bases in between. The CDR3 runs 14 residues. The CDR3 here is CASSQGDSSYEQYF. CDR3 bases: TGCGCCAGCAGCCAAGGAGACAGCTCCTACGAGCAGTACTTC.

CDR3 nucleotide sequence: TGTGCCAGTAGTATAGGACAGGGGAACACTGAAGCTTTCTTT. Translating gives CASSIGQGNTEAFF. The chain recombines TRBV19 with TRBJ1-1; 7 nucleotides align to TRBD1. CDR3 length: 14 residues. V lost 1 base and J lost 1; bases outside the gene matches: 0. Germline assignment: CDR1 LNHDA and CDR2 SQIVND (reference sequence).

The chain has TRBV7-8 and TRBJ2-1; the D gene is possibly TRBD1 (6 bases). V lost 4 bases and J lost 0, with 16 bases in between. This CDR3 is 17 amino acids long. CDR1 and CDR2 (germline): SGHVS, FQNEAQ. The CDR3 bases are TGTGCCAGCAGCTCTTCGTACAGGGATGGCTCCTACAATGAGCAGTTCTTC. Amino acids: CASSSSYRDGSYNEQFF.

The rearrangement links TRBV5-6 to TRBJ2-4; no reliable D call. This CDR3 contains 11 residues. The germline V and J ends were trimmed by 0 bases and 10 bases, with 5 bases remaining between them. Germline V gives CDR1 SGHDT, CDR2 YYEEEE. CDR3 protein: CASSLERIQYF. CDR3 in DNA: TGTGCCAGCAGCTTGGAACGAATTCAGTACTTC.

The genes are TRBV10-3 and TRBJ2-2, with 8 bases identical to TRBD1. The V and J ends lost 4 bases and 4 bases, in that order; junction bases with no gene match: 14. CDR1 ENHRY and CDR2 SYGVKD come from the germline V gene. The CDR3 loop spans 18 amino acids. The CDR3 loop is CAISVGTGPVSPTGELFF. DNA of the CDR3: TGTGCCATCAGTGTTGGGACAGGACCCGTAAGCCCCACCGGGGAGCTGTTTTTT.

The chain couples TRBV5-1 to TRBJ2-3; 8 nucleotides match TRBD2. Germline V gene data show CDR1 as SGHRS and CDR2 as YFSETQ. After removal of 5 bases from V and 0 bases from J, the junction contained 8 bases not matched to a gene. This CDR3 is built from 16 residues. CDR3: CASSLIAGLSTDTQYF. Written as DNA, the CDR3 is TGCGCCAGCAGTCTAATAGCGGGGCTGAGCACAGATACGCAGTATTTT. Variable domain in full (rest from reference TRBV5-1 and TRBJ2-3): KAGVTQTPRYLIKTRGQQVTLSCSPISGHRSVSWYQQTPGQGLQFLFEYFSETQRNKGNFPGRFSGRQFSNSRSEMNVSTLELGDSALYLCASSLIAGLSTDTQYFGPGTRLTVL.

This chain connects TRBV5-1 to TRBJ2-1, with 9 bases identical to TRBD1. The V and J ends lost 4 bases and 9 bases, in that order; junction bases with no gene match: 8. CDR3 length: 14 residues. The germline V gene has CDR1 SGHRS and CDR2 YFSETQ. The CDR3 DNA reads as TGCGCCAGCAGCATAGAGGGACAGGGCGGTGAGCAGTTCTTC. Its protein product is CASSIEGQGGEQFF.

The chain employs TRBV2 and TRBJ2-2; D is unclear. V was cut by 7 bases and J by 1 base, with 7 bases left in between. This CDR3 region has 13 residues. Germline V CDR1 and CDR2: SNHLY, FYNNEI. In DNA form, the CDR3 reads TGTGCCAGCAAGCAGGAGAACACCGGGGAGCTGTTTTTT. Its protein is CASKQENTGELFF.

The chain carries TRBV2 and TRBJ2-7; TRBD1 matches 10 bases. Germline V lookup: CDR1 SNHLY, CDR2 FYNNEI. The CDR3 runs to 14 residues. V lost 7 bases to trimming and J lost 4 bases; unmatched junction nucleotides: 7. CDR3 sequence reads: CASTGQGVVYEQYF. CDR3 sequence (DNA): TGTGCCAGCACCGGACAGGGGGTAGTTTACGAGCAGTACTTC.

V usage is TRBV6-6 and J usage is TRBJ2-5, with D maybe TRBD2 (5 bases). Germline V CDR1 and CDR2: MNHNY, SVGAGI (reference sequence). Deletions cut 6 bases from V and 5 bases from J, with 19 bases between. The CDR3 is 15 amino acids. The CDR3 DNA follows: TGTGCCAGCAGCCCCGGACTGGCAAGGATGGAGACCCAGTACTTC. Its translation is CASSPGLARMETQYF.

J is TRBJ2-7 and V is TRBV14; 11 bases fit TRBD1. CDR1 is SGHDN, CDR2 FVKESK, per germline. The CDR3 loop spans 15 amino acids. Trimming took 2 bases from V and 6 from J; bases not matched to a gene: 6. The CDR3 protein is CASSQYGQGAGEQYF. The CDR3 DNA is TGTGCCAGCAGCCAATATGGACAGGGGGCGGGCGAGCAGTACTTC.

The V call is TRBV6-1, the J call TRBJ2-1, with D perhaps matching TRBD1 (5 bases). Between the trimmed V and J ends, which lost 6 bases and 9 bases, there was a span of 12 bases. Germline V gives CDR1 MNHNS, CDR2 SASEGT. This CDR3 contains 12 residues. CDR3 in DNA: TGTGCCAGCAGAAGGACACTGAGTGAGCAGTTCTTC. Translating it yields CASRRTLSEQFF.

The V and J genes are TRBV11-2 and TRBJ2-2; D could derive from TRBD1 or TRBD2 (5 bases each). Germline loops: CDR1 SGHAT, CDR2 FQNNGV. The CDR3 is 16 residues long. V lost 1 base and J 1 base, leaving 10 bases between the germline ends. CDR3 region: CASSLGLRGNTGELFF. CDR3 in DNA: TGTGCCAGCAGCTTAGGGTTGAGGGGGAACACCGGGGAGCTGTTTTTT. Filled out from reference TRBV11-2 and TRBJ2-2, the complete variable domain reads EAGVAQSPRYKIIEKRQSVAFWCNPISGHATLYWYQQILGQGPKLLIQFQNNGVVDDSQLPKDRFSAERLKGVDSTLKIQPAKLEDSAVYLCASSLGLRGNTGELFFGEGSRLTVL.

The chain recombines TRBV5-1 with TRBJ2-5, with D perhaps given as TRBD1 or TRBD2 (5 bases each). The V end was cut by 1 base, the J end by 6 bases, with 22 bases between. The germline CDR1 and CDR2 sequences are SGHRS and YFSETQ. The CDR3 is made up of 17 amino acids. The CDR3 reads CASSLNRSGINRKTQYF. DNA for the CDR3: TGCGCCAGCAGCTTGAATCGTTCGGGAATCAACAGGAAGACCCAGTACTTC.

The rearrangement uses TRBV4-3 and TRBJ1-2; D not certain. Germline CDR1 reads LGHNA; CDR2 reads YSLEER. The CDR3 is 14 amino acids. V was clipped by 1 base and J by 1 base, with 7 bases between them. As DNA, the CDR3 is TGCGCCAGCAGCCAAGGGGGTTTTAACTATGGCTACACCTTC. Its protein is CASSQGGFNYGYTF.

This clone turned up a few times. J is TRBJ2-7 and V is TRBV25-1, with D tentatively TRBD1 or TRBD2 (5 bases each). The CDR3 totals 17 residues. CDR1 is MGHDK and CDR2 is SYGVNS in the germline V gene. Between the trimmed V and J ends, which lost 5 bases and 6 bases, there was a span of 26 bases. Here the CDR3 DNA reads TGTGCCAGCAGTTTCGCGTCGGGGCAGGGAAGGTCGCGCGAGCAGTACTTC. This encodes CASSFASGQGRSREQYF.

The chain uses TRBV11-2 and TRBJ2-7, with TRBD2 as a possible D gene (7 bases). The CDR3 has 14 residues. V shed 3 bases and J shed 3 bases, with 12 bases lying between them. CDR1 is SGHAT and CDR2 is FQNNGV in the germline V gene. CDR3 nucleotide sequence: TGTGCCAGCAGCTTGGGGCGGGGGCACTACGAGCAGTACTTC. This codes for CASSLGRGHYEQYF.

The genes are TRBV5-1 and TRBJ2-3, with D unclear. Germline lookup yields CDR1 SGHRS and CDR2 YFSETQ. The V gene lost 5 bases and the J gene lost 2 bases, with 12 bases spanning the gap. CDR3 length: 14 residues. CDR3 amino acids: CASSIHRLTDTQYF. DNA for the CDR3: TGCGCCAGCAGTATTCATAGACTCACAGATACGCAGTATTTT.

The chain links TRBV11-3 to TRBJ2-3; TRBD2 agrees at 8 bases. The length of the CDR3 is 15 residues. CDR1 and CDR2 (germline): SGHNT, YENEEA. The trim removed 1 base at V and 5 bases at J, leaving 5 bases unmatched. Here the CDR3 reads CASSLGGSGRDTQYF. CDR3 sequence (DNA): TGTGCCAGCAGCTTAGGCGGAAGCGGGAGAGATACGCAGTATTTT.

This clone was seen more than once but under ten times. The chain recombines TRBV7-6 with TRBJ2-5, with D possibly being TRBD2 (5 bases). Germline V lookup: CDR1 SGHVS, CDR2 FNYEAQ. Trimming cost V 2 bases and J 5 bases, with 18 bases left between them. The CDR3 sequence is 16 residues long. CDR3 sequence: CASSLYQPTGGETQYF. CDR3 coding DNA: TGTGCCAGCAGCTTATATCAACCGACGGGCGGGGAGACCCAGTACTTC.

The chain employs TRBV18 and TRBJ2-2; 7 bases are shared with TRBD2. There are 14 residues in the CDR3. V lost 8 bases to trimming and J lost 4 bases; unmatched junction nucleotides: 7. Germline CDR1 KGHSH, CDR2 LQKENI. CDR3 coding DNA: TGTGCCAGCGCTGAACGGGGGGTCACCGGGGAGCTGTTTTTT. Protein: CASAERGVTGELFF.

The chain employs TRBV5-6 and TRBJ2-7; 10 bases fit TRBD1. The germline V gene encodes CDR1 SGHDT and CDR2 YYEEEE. The CDR3 extends over 15 amino acids. The V gene end was trimmed by 0 bases and the J gene end by 5 bases; junction bases not matched to a gene: 5. The CDR3 DNA sequence: TGTGCCAGCAGCTTGGCGGGACAGGGGTATCACGAGCAGTACTTC. It codes for CASSLAGQGYHEQYF.